This TCR beta chain came from a study of CD8 T cells in ankylosing spondylitis. Study outcomes and limitations: Significant enrichment of disease-linked clones was reported in matched ankylosing spondylitis synovial fluid. As for the disease-linked clones, they showed a CD8+ phenotype and occurred at relatively low frequencies in peripheral blood.

Making the TCR beta libraries involved quantitative 5'-RACE with molecular barcodes. From the 5' RACE reads, TCRdb called clonotypes with MiXCR, one entry per CDR3 protein. The profile covers 120,000 or so distinct CDR3 sequences, with 12% to 15% appearing a single time and around 3% taken by the ten largest. In germline, CDR1 is SNHLY, CDR2 FYNNEI. This CDR3 comprises 15 residues. J lost 3 bases, V lost 6 bases, and 7 bases had no gene match. A remark on this clonotype: As yet, its antigen is unknown.

The V gene is TRBV2, the J gene TRBJ2-1; 8 positions match TRBD2. Sequencing input: blood, either unsorted or a sorted T cell fraction (not recorded which). This clonotype was sampled from a female donor with ankylosing spondylitis or in good health (not recorded which). The CDR3 DNA sequence: TGTGCCAGCAGCACCAGCGGGGGAAACTACAATGAGCAGTTCTTC. Translation: CASSTSGGNYNEQFF.